The 15 T cell receptor beta chains presented below share a single source sample, sequenced in a study of early T cells in non-severe SARS-CoV-2 infection. In TCRdb, the 5' RACE reads were re-called with MiXCR into one record per CDR3 protein. The table records approximately 46,000 distinct CDR3 sequences, 5.5% to 6.5% of them present only once. Material: whole blood. Receptor source: an adult who was a healthcare worker with PCR-confirmed SARS-CoV-2 infection or an uninfected control (not recorded which).

This clonotype was seen a few times. This rearrangement joins TRBV20-1 to TRBJ2-3; a weak D match, TRBD2 (5 bases). Germline CDR1 is DFQATT and CDR2 is SNEGSKA (reference sequence). V was shortened by 1 base and J by 2 bases, with 13 bases between the two germline ends. The CDR3 loop spans 15 amino acids. The CDR3 protein is CSARVGSGFTDTQYF. DNA for the CDR3: TGCAGTGCTAGAGTCGGGTCGGGGTTCACAGATACGCAGTATTTT.

In its sample, this clonotype was seen a few times. The chain combines TRBV5-4 with TRBJ2-5, with 13 bases aligning to TRBD2. In germline, CDR1 is SGHNT, CDR2 YYREEE (reference sequence). The length of the CDR3 is 16 residues. V gave up 2 bases and J gave up 5 bases; unmatched junction bases: 6. The CDR3 region has the DNA TGTGCCAGCAGCTTAGAACTAGCGGGGGGGCCGGAGACCCAGTACTTC. Protein product: CASSLELAGGPETQYF.

This clonotype occurred many times. The chain is built from TRBV30 and TRBJ1-2, with TRBD1 identical over 8 bases. The V and J ends lost 0 bases and 8 bases, in that order; junction bases with no gene match: 11. The CDR3 length is 15 residues. The germline gives CDR1 GTSNPN, CDR2 SVGIG (reference sequence). CDR3 nucleotide sequence: TGTGCCTGGAGTGTCAAATCGACAGGGGCGCGGGGCTACACCTTC. It yields the protein CAWSVKSTGARGYTF.

This clonotype was picked up many times. This chain uses TRBV6-1 with TRBJ1-5; D possibly corresponds to TRBD1 (6 bases). Germline-derived CDR1 and CDR2 are MNHNS and SASEGT. This CDR3 contains 15 residues. Trimming removed 3 bases from V and 4 bases from J, with 13 bases in between. CDR3 amino acids: CASSESRGRNQPQHF. The CDR3 coding sequence is TGTGCCAGCAGTGAGTCCAGGGGAAGAAATCAGCCCCAGCATTTT.

The chain is built from TRBV4-1 and TRBJ1-2, with a weak D call TRBD1 (5 bases). In germline, CDR1 is MGHRA, CDR2 YSYEKL. The CDR3 runs to 13 residues. With 0 bases removed from V and 5 bases from J, the gap between germline ends came to 7 bases. The CDR3 DNA follows: TGCGCCAGCAGCCAAGAACAGGAATATGGCTACACCTTC. Translating gives CASSQEQEYGYTF.

J is TRBJ2-7 and V is TRBV27; tentatively, D is TRBD1 (5 bases). Trimming took off 3 bases at V and 5 bases at J, with 11 bases between the two ends. The CDR3 totals 13 residues. Germline V gives CDR1 MNHEY, CDR2 SMNVEV (reference sequence). CDR3 amino acids: CASSFKGPDEQYF. CDR3 bases: TGTGCCAGCAGTTTTAAGGGGCCGGACGAGCAGTACTTC.

The chain links TRBV28 to TRBJ1-2; D is unclear. V was trimmed by 7 bases and J by 0 bases, leaving 15 bases between them. Germline CDR1 and CDR2: MDHEN and SYDVKM. The length of the CDR3 is 15 residues. CDR3 region: CASIPSGRSNYGYTF. The CDR3 DNA sequence: TGTGCCAGCATCCCCTCTGGCAGGTCTAACTATGGCTACACCTTC.

Only a few counts were recorded for this clonotype. The V and J genes are TRBV7-2 and TRBJ2-1; D not resolved. The CDR3 is 12 residues long. Germline loops: CDR1 SGHTA, CDR2 FQGNSA. V shed 6 bases and J shed 6 bases, with 9 bases lying between them. The CDR3 DNA reads TGTGCCAGCAGTTCGGGTCGCAATGAGCAGTTCTTC. It is translated as CASSSGRNEQFF. Combining the CDR3 with reference TRBV7-2 and TRBJ2-1 gives the whole variable domain GAGVSQSPSNKVTEKGKDVELRCDPISGHTALYWYRQSLGQGLEFLIYFQGNSAPDKSGLPSDRFSAERTGGSVSTLTIQRTQQEDSAVYLCASSSGRNEQFFGPGTRLTVL.

This clonotype was counted between two and nine times. The chain links TRBV18 to TRBJ2-1; D uncertain. The CDR3 runs to 15 residues. In germline, CDR1 is KGHSH, CDR2 LQKENI. Trimming stripped 2 bases from V and 2 bases from J, with 10 bases between. The CDR3 coding sequence is TGTGCCAGCTCACCAACAACTTCCCCCTACAATGAGCAGTTCTTC. As protein: CASSPTTSPYNEQFF.

The gene calls are TRBV4-3 and TRBJ1-1, with a weak D call TRBD1 (6 bases). Germline V lookup: CDR1 LGHNA, CDR2 YSLEER. This CDR3 has 14 residues. V was clipped by 1 base and J by 2 bases, with 8 bases between them. The CDR3 sequence: CASSQGTVNTEAFF. The CDR3 DNA follows: TGCGCCAGCAGCCAAGGGACAGTCAACACTGAAGCTTTCTTT.

This clonotype was counted at least ten times. Mismatch with germline at one junction end may stem from a read error. The chain carries TRBV19 and TRBJ2-6; 9 bases match TRBD2. CDR1 and CDR2 (germline): LNHDA, SQIVND (reference sequence). The CDR3 has 17 amino acids. CDR3 protein: CASRIAGALSGANVLTF. The CDR3 DNA reads as TGTGCCAGTAGAATAGCGGGGGCCCTCTCTGGGGCCAACGTCCTGACTTTC.

This CDR3 reads CASSRDRSTGNTIYF. The CDR3 bases are TGTGCCAGCAGCAGAGACAGGAGTACTGGAAACACCATATATTTT. The rearrangement uses TRBV13 and TRBJ1-3; tentative D call: TRBD1 (6 bases). Germline assignment: CDR1 PRHDT and CDR2 FYEKMQ (reference sequence). The CDR3 extends over 15 amino acids. The V and J ends lost 5 bases and 2 bases respectively, with 13 bases between them.

This clonotype was counted many times. The rearrangement uses TRBV7-2 and TRBJ2-7; possibly TRBD1 or TRBD2 for D (6 bases each). The germline CDR1 and CDR2 sequences are SGHTA and FQGNSA. The V end lost 5 bases, the J end lost 2 bases, and 13 bases lay between the germline ends. CDR3 length: 14 amino acids. CDR3 sequence (DNA): TGTGCCAGCAGCCCCGGGGGCAGTACCTACGAGCAGTACTTC. Its translation: CASSPGGSTYEQYF.

This clonotype was detected only a few times. The rearrangement links TRBV24-1 to TRBJ1-1; D might be TRBD1 (6 bases). CDR1 and CDR2 (germline): KGHDR, SFDVKD. The CDR3 length is 14 residues. Trimming took 7 bases from V and 4 from J, leaving 15 bases between them. CDR3 sequence reads: CATRETGAGTEAFF. CDR3 in DNA: TGTGCCACCAGAGAGACAGGCGCGGGCACTGAAGCTTTCTTT.

This clonotype has a count of ten or more. The V and J genes are TRBV13 and TRBJ1-5, with a weak D call TRBD1 (5 bases). The CDR3 extends over 13 amino acids. CDR1 and CDR2 (germline): PRHDT, FYEKMQ (reference sequence). Between the trimmed V and J ends, which lost 3 bases and 6 bases, there was a span of 9 bases. In nucleotides, the CDR3 is TGTGCCAGCAGCTTTCGGCAGGGTCAGCCCCAGCATTTT. Protein sequence: CASSFRQGQPQHF.